These 26 T cell receptor beta chains share one sample of origin, sequenced in a study of control samples from healthy donors and cancer patients. Profiling relied on immunoSEQ multiplex PCR, and the TCRdb table lists in-frame clones only, not all of them. The data hold fewer than 150,000 clones, with 91% observed a single time. Sequenced sample: blood. The source is a woman aged 18 to 35 in good health.

This clone was observed a handful of times. V and J are TRBV7-2 and TRBJ2-7, with 10 bases lining up with TRBD2. The CDR3 runs 17 residues. The germline CDR1 and CDR2 sequences are SGHTA and FQGNSA. V trimming: 0 bases; J trimming: 2 bases; junction bases outside the gene matches: 7. The CDR3 sequence is CASSLASGGSRAYEQYF. The CDR3 DNA sequence: TGTGCCAGCAGCTTAGCTAGCGGGGGGTCTAGAGCCTACGAGCAGTACTTC.

The chain employs TRBV28 and TRBJ1-1; tentatively, D is TRBD1 (5 bases). The CDR3 length is 11 residues. Trimming removed 6 bases from V and 11 bases from J, with 13 bases in between. Germline V gives CDR1 MDHEN, CDR2 SYDVKM. CDR3 DNA: TGTGCCAGCAGCTCAGGGCTGGGGGCTTTCTTT. Translating it yields CASSSGLGAFF.

In the case of this clone: The sample has other DNA sequences that encode this CDR3 too. The J gene is TRBJ2-4, the V gene TRBV9, with 8 bases aligning to TRBD2. The CDR3 length is 15 residues. CDR1 SGDLS and CDR2 YYNGEE come from the germline V gene. Trimming at V came to 0 bases and at J to 6 bases, leaving 5 bases not matched to a gene. CDR3 in amino acids: CASSVGAGGANIQYF. As DNA, the CDR3 is TGTGCCAGCAGCGTAGGGGCGGGAGGAGCAAACATTCAGTACTTC.

The chain links TRBV4-3 to TRBJ2-3; 7 bases align to TRBD1. CDR3 length: 19 residues. Germline trimming cut 4 bases from V and 0 bases from J; bases unmatched to any gene: 16. CDR1 and CDR2 from the germline V gene are LGHNA and YSLEER. The CDR3 nucleotides are TGCGCCAGCAGCCCCGGGACAGCGAACATTCTTACTAGCACAGATACGCAGTATTTT. It codes for CASSPGTANILTSTDTQYF.

The rearrangement joins TRBV7-8 to TRBJ2-5, with TRBD2 identical over 10 bases. The CDR3 spans 16 residues. V shed 5 bases and J 1 base; nucleotides not matched to a gene: 7. Germline-derived CDR1 and CDR2 are SGHVS and FQNEAQ. Written as DNA, the CDR3 is TGTGCCAGCAGCCACCGGACTAGCGGACCCCAAGAGACCCAGTACTTC. This codes for CASSHRTSGPQETQYF.

This chain joins TRBV5-8 and TRBJ1-1; possible D gene TRBD1, 5 bases. CDR1 and CDR2 (germline): SGHTS, YDEGEE. V lost 9 bases and J 3 bases, leaving 12 bases between the germline ends. This CDR3 spans 12 amino acids. DNA of the CDR3: TGTGCCACCCTGGGACGGTACACTGAAGCTTTCTTT. Its protein product is CATLGRYTEAFF. The variable domain in full, completed from reference TRBV5-8 and TRBJ1-1, reads EAGVTQSPTHLIKTRGQQATLRCSPISGHTSVYWYQQALGLGLQFLLWYDEGEERNRGNFPPRFSGRQFPNYSSELNVNALELEDSALYLCATLGRYTEAFFGQGTRLTVV.

The chain uses TRBV19 and TRBJ2-2, with 15 nucleotides matching TRBD2. The V gene's germline CDR1 is LNHDA and CDR2 SQIVND (reference sequence). The length of the CDR3 is 17 residues. Trimming took 3 bases from V and 5 from J; bases not matched to a gene: 4. The CDR3 DNA follows: TGTGCCAGTAGTATGGGGACTAGCGGGAGGTGGACCGGGGAGCTGTTTTTT. It specifies CASSMGTSGRWTGELFF.

The chain has TRBV28 and TRBJ2-7; D possibly corresponds to TRBD1 (6 bases). CDR1 and CDR2 from the germline V gene are MDHEN and SYDVKM. V lost 3 bases and J lost 2, with 14 bases in between. This CDR3 region has 15 residues. The CDR3 sequence is CASSLGAGSPYEQYF. The CDR3 DNA follows: TGTGCCAGCAGTTTGGGGGCAGGGTCCCCCTACGAGCAGTACTTC.

This rearrangement joins TRBV19 to TRBJ2-7, with TRBD1 matching 9 bases. Germline assignment: CDR1 LNHDA and CDR2 SQIVND (reference sequence). CDR3 length equals 12 residues. V was pared by 10 bases and J by 3 bases, with 4 bases of the junction left unmatched. This chain's CDR3 is CATSDRGYEQYF. The CDR3 region has the DNA TGTGCCACCTCGGACAGGGGCTACGAGCAGTACTTC.

The chain joins TRBV18 to TRBJ2-7; D is perhaps TRBD1 (5 bases). The V gene's germline CDR1 is KGHSH and CDR2 LQKENI. This CDR3 is 15 amino acids long. Trimming removed 6 bases at V and 3 bases at J, with 18 bases between. The CDR3 is CASSVSQGGVYEQYF. The CDR3 nucleotides read TGTGCCAGCTCTGTCTCTCAGGGTGGGGTCTACGAGCAGTACTTC. Supplemented by reference TRBV18 and TRBJ2-7, the full variable domain reads NAGVMQNPRHLVRRRGQEARLRCSPMKGHSHVYWYRQLPEEGLKFMVYLQKENIIDESGMPKERFSAEFPKEGPSILRIQQVVRGDSAAYFCASSVSQGGVYEQYFGPGTRLTVT.

The V call is TRBV7-2, the J call TRBJ2-1; 8 bases fit TRBD2. V shed 4 bases and J 4 bases; nucleotides not matched to a gene: 15. Germline V gene sequence: CDR1 SGHTA, CDR2 FQGNSA. The CDR3 length is 18 residues. CDR3 in DNA: TGTGCCAGCAGCTCACCAAATTACACGGGAGGGGGGTACAATGAGCAGTTCTTC. It is translated as CASSSPNYTGGGYNEQFF.

This chain joins TRBV19 and TRBJ2-3; TRBD2 aligns across 10 bases. The CDR3 has 16 amino acids. Germline V gene sequence: CDR1 LNHDA, CDR2 SQIVND (reference sequence). V shed 5 bases and J 2 bases; nucleotides not matched to a gene: 7. CDR3 DNA: TGTGCCAGTAGTGGGCCGGGACTAGCGACCACAGATACGCAGTATTTT. It yields the protein CASSGPGLATTDTQYF.

V gene TRBV30 combines with J gene TRBJ1-1; D is ambiguous. The CDR3 is 13 residues long. CDR1 is GTSNPN and CDR2 is SVGIG in the germline V gene (reference sequence). Trimming removed 4 bases at V and 0 bases at J, with 9 bases between. Here the CDR3 reads CAWTGALNTEAFF. The CDR3 coding sequence is TGTGCCTGGACGGGAGCCCTGAACACTGAAGCTTTCTTT.

This clone was picked up many times. The rearrangement links TRBV4-3 to TRBJ1-3; no firm D call. The V and J ends lost 3 bases and 4 bases respectively, with 16 bases between them. CDR1 is LGHNA and CDR2 is YSLEER in the germline V gene. The CDR3 is 16 residues long. CDR3 protein: CASSQDDLGRGNTIYF. CDR3 in DNA: TGCGCCAGCAGCCAGGATGACCTAGGGCGCGGAAACACCATATATTTT.

The chain has TRBV7-2 and TRBJ2-7; 8 bases align to TRBD2. CDR3 length equals 14 residues. Germline CDR1 and CDR2: SGHTA and FQGNSA. V lost 5 bases, J lost 6 bases, and 9 bases stayed unmatched. CDR3: CASSDRELAVEQYF. For the CDR3, the DNA is TGTGCCAGCAGCGATCGGGAACTAGCGGTCGAGCAGTACTTC.

The rearrangement links TRBV20-1 to TRBJ2-3; D call uncertain. CDR1 is DFQATT and CDR2 is SNEGSKA in the germline V gene (reference sequence). V dropped 3 bases and J dropped 3 bases, with 10 bases sitting between them. The CDR3 totals 13 residues. The CDR3 coding sequence is TGCAGTGCTAGTATGCGTAGGACAGATACGCAGTATTTT. Translating gives CSASMRRTDTQYF.

CDR3 sequence: CASSLRRGGQETQYF. In DNA, the CDR3 is TGTGCCAGCAGCTTACGCAGGGGAGGGCAAGAGACCCAGTACTTC. The gene calls are TRBV7-2 and TRBJ2-5; D might be TRBD2 (7 bases). The V and J ends lost 2 bases and 2 bases respectively, with 12 bases between them. This CDR3 contains 15 residues. Germline V gene data show CDR1 as SGHTA and CDR2 as FQGNSA.

The V and J genes are TRBV28 and TRBJ1-4; D call uncertain. The V end lost 3 bases, the J end lost 2 bases, and 13 bases lay between the germline ends. Germline CDR1 is MDHEN and CDR2 is SYDVKM. This CDR3 has 16 residues. The CDR3 spells CASSLDLGSTNEKLFF. CDR3 DNA: TGTGCCAGCAGTTTGGATTTAGGGTCCACTAATGAAAAACTGTTTTTT.

The rearrangement links TRBV2 to TRBJ1-2, with D uncertain. The CDR3 is made up of 15 amino acids. Germline assignment: CDR1 SNHLY and CDR2 FYNNEI. Trimming removed 8 bases from V and 3 bases from J, with 19 bases in between. CDR3: CASAFHVARDYGYTF. The CDR3, as DNA: TGTGCCAGCGCGTTCCATGTGGCCCGCGACTATGGCTACACCTTC.

The chain employs TRBV27 and TRBJ2-1, with D tentatively TRBD1 or TRBD2 (5 bases each). Germline CDR1 reads MNHEY; CDR2 reads SMNVEV (reference sequence). V lost 6 bases to trimming and J lost 5 bases, with 29 bases between them. The CDR3 has 19 amino acids. The chain's CDR3 is CASRIRRDLHESRHNEQFF. In DNA form, the CDR3 reads TGTGCCAGCAGAATCAGACGGGACCTACATGAGAGTAGACACAATGAGCAGTTCTTC.

The chain is built from TRBV27 and TRBJ1-6, with D possibly matching TRBD1 (6 bases). Germline CDR1 MNHEY, CDR2 SMNVEV (reference sequence). V lost 2 bases and J lost 10, with 24 bases in between. The CDR3 contains 18 residues. The chain's CDR3 is CASSLRGVGFVESSPLHF. Here the CDR3 DNA reads TGTGCCAGCAGTTTAAGGGGGGTGGGCTTTGTGGAAAGCTCACCCCTCCACTTT.

This chain connects TRBV7-2 to TRBJ2-5; 8 nucleotides align to TRBD1. The CDR3 sequence is 15 residues long. V trimming: 5 bases; J trimming: 2 bases; junction bases outside the gene matches: 7. Germline V gives CDR1 SGHTA, CDR2 FQGNSA. The CDR3 DNA reads as TGTGCCAGCAGCAGAGGGACAGGCAATCAAGAGACCCAGTACTTC. Its protein product is CASSRGTGNQETQYF. Supplemented by reference TRBV7-2 and TRBJ2-5, the full variable domain reads GAGVSQSPSNKVTEKGKDVELRCDPISGHTALYWYRQSLGQGLEFLIYFQGNSAPDKSGLPSDRFSAERTGGSVSTLTIQRTQQEDSAVYLCASSRGTGNQETQYFGPGTRLLVL.

This chain uses TRBV27 with TRBJ2-6; 8 positions agree with TRBD1. V lost 2 bases to trimming and J lost 4 bases; unmatched junction nucleotides: 1. The CDR3 loop spans 15 amino acids. Germline assignment: CDR1 MNHEY and CDR2 SMNVEV (reference sequence). CDR3 region: CASSLRTGGANVLTF. The CDR3 DNA is TGTGCCAGCAGTTTAAGGACAGGGGGGGCCAACGTCCTGACTTTC.

The chain joins TRBV3-1 (or the pseudogene TRBV3-2) to TRBJ1-4, with D unclear. The length of the CDR3 is 15 residues. Germline V gene sequence: CDR1 LGHDT, CDR2 YNNKEL (reference sequence). Trimming pared 0 bases from V and 4 bases from J, leaving 9 bases between. The CDR3 loop reads CASSQDRQNNEKLFF. CDR3 DNA: TGTGCCAGCAGCCAAGATCGGCAGAATAATGAAAAACTGTTTTTT.

V and J are TRBV29-1 and TRBJ2-7; D may be TRBD2 (6 bases). The germline gives CDR1 SQVTM, CDR2 ANQGSEA. The CDR3 is made up of 12 amino acids. Deletions cut 6 bases from V and 0 bases from J, with 9 bases between. CDR3 region: CSVGTLSYEQYF. Written as DNA, the CDR3 is TGCAGCGTAGGGACTCTCTCCTACGAGCAGTACTTC.

The chain uses TRBV3-1 (or the pseudogene TRBV3-2) and TRBJ2-5; 10 nucleotides line up with TRBD1. The germline V gene encodes CDR1 LGHDT and CDR2 YNNKEL (reference sequence). The CDR3 is made up of 15 amino acids. Trimming cost V 1 base and J 6 bases; bases outside gene matches: 5. The DNA of the CDR3 is TGTGCCAGCAGCCAAGCCCGGGACAGGGGAAAGACCCAGTACTTC. Translating gives CASSQARDRGKTQYF.